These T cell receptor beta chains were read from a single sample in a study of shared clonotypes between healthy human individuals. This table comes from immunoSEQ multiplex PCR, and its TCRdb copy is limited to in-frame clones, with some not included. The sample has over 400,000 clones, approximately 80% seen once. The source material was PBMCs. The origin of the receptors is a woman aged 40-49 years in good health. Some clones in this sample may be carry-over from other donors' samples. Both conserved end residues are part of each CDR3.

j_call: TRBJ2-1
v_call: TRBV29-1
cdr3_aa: CSVDQTRGGQGCNEQFF

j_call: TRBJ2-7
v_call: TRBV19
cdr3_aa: CASRQGFPYEQYF

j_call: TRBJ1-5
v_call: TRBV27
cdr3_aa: CASSALYRVASNQPQHF

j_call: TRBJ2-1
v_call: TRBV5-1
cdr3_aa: CASSFGGLAGSNEQFF

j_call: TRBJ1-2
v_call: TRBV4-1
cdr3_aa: CASSQETGFYGYTF

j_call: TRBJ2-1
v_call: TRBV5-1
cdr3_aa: CASSLAGGHNEQFF

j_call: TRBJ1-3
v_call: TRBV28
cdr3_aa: CASSLVLRGGNTIYF

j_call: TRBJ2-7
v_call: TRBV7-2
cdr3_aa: CASSLQGSSYEQYF

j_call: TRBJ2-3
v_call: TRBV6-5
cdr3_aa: CASSYRGRDTQYF

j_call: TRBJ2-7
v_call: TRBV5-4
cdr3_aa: CASSPGTSSSYEQYF

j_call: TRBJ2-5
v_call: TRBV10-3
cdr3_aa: CAIRGARVSETQYF

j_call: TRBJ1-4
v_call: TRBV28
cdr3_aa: CASSLGGASDEKLFF

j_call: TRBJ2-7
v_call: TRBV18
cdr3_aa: CASSPGGPSYEQYF

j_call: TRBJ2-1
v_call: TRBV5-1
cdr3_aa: CASSLGQISYNEQFF

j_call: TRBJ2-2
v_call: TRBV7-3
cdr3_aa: CASSPRLGANTGELFF

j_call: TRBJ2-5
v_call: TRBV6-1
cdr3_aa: CASSERVREGRKTQYF

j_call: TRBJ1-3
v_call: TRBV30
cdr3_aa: CAWSLSGNTIYF

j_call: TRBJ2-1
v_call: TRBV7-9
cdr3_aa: CASSPPLAEQFF

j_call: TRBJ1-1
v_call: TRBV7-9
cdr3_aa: CASSLRDTEAFF

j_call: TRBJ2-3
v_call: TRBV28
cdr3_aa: CASSFRRNTQYF

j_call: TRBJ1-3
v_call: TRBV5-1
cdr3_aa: CASSLNRQGHLGNTIYF

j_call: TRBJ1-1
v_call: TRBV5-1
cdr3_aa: CASSLADGGAEAFF

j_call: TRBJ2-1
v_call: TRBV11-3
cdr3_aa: CASSLEGPAGDEQFF

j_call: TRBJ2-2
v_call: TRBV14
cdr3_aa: CASSGRGLAGLYTGELFF

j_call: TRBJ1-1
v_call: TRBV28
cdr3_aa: CASRPGQGIWTEAFF

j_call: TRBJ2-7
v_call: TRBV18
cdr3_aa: CASSEPRAGISYEQYF

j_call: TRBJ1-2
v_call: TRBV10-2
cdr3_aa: CASSEFRGSMYGYTF

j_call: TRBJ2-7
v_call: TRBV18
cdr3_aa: CASSLAGTGSYEQYF

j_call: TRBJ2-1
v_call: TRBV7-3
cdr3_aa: CASSPRTGAYNEQFF

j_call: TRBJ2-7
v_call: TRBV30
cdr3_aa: CAWSPGLAGGRQYF

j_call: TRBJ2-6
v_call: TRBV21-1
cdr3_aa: CASSKESSGANVLTF

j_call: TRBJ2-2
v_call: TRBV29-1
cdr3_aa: CSVVGTGAGELFF